This T cell receptor (beta chain) was identified during a study of blood T cells in healthy people across ages. This clonotype was recorded a few times. The antigen is unknown. Sample donors were healthy Caucasian individuals that came from Russia, aged roughly 6 to 100. Whenever a sample was processed, at least 7 million PBMCs were isolated. The authors ran a second PCR of 7 to 11 cycles using a sample-barcoded 5' primer and a J-beta primer mix. Each sample provided no less than 2.5 million CDR3-containing paired-end reads. TCRdb re-called the 5' RACE reads through MiXCR, storing one row per CDR3 protein. The profile shows around 970,000 distinct CDR3 sequences, roughly 47% of them singletons. The CDR3 is made up of 16 amino acids. V was cut by 2 bases and J by 4 bases, with 12 bases left in between. From germline, CDR1 is MDHEN and CDR2 SYDVKM. General study findings and limits: There were more naive CD4+ cells and higher diversity in long-lived donors than in aged donors.

This chain uses TRBV28 with TRBJ1-6; D is ambiguous. The specimen sequenced was blood. The sequence was obtained from a woman aged 55-70 years in good health. The CDR3 sequence: CASSLTDGLYNSPLHF. The CDR3 DNA follows: TGTGCCAGCAGTTTAACGGACGGACTTTATAATTCACCCCTCCACTTT.